What follows are 29 T cell receptor beta chains derived from one specimen sequenced in a study of beta chain features in type 1 diabetes. Notes on the study in general: Shorter TCRB CDR3s, moderately but significantly so, were found in Type 1 diabetes patients in all four CD4+ subsets.

Sequenced material consisted of expressed TCRB transcripts (all of the isolated RNA was reverse transcribed). Only in-frame clones appear in the TCRdb table, and some are missing; sequencing was by immunoSEQ multiplex PCR. The sample carries 350,000 to 450,000 clones, roughly 12% recorded once. Their specific antigens are unknown. Material for sequencing was naive CD4+ T cells from blood. The receptors stem from a woman aged 18-29 years with type 1 diabetes.

J is TRBJ2-7 and V is TRBV5-5, with 10 bases lining up with TRBD1. CDR3 size: 14 residues. Per germline, CDR1 SGHKS and CDR2 YYEKEE (reference sequence). The V and J ends lost 4 bases and 9 bases, in that order; junction bases with no gene match: 10. In nucleotides, the CDR3 is TGTGCCAGCAGCGAGGGGACAGGGGAACGTCGGCAGTACTTC. Translating gives CASSEGTGERRQYF. Based on the CDR3 plus reference TRBV5-5 and TRBJ2-7, the full variable domain is DAGVTQSPTHLIKTRGQQVTLRCSPISGHKSVSWYQQVLGQGPQFIFQYYEKEERGRGNFPDRFSARQFPNYSSELNVNALLLGDSALYLCASSEGTGERRQYFGPGTRLTVT.

This chain connects TRBV12-5 to TRBJ1-5, with 7 bases fitting TRBD1. The J segment lost 5 bases and the V segment lost 3 bases, leaving 4 bases of the junction unmatched. CDR1 is LGHNT and CDR2 is FRNRAP in the germline V gene. CDR3 size: 14 residues. CDR3 coding DNA: TGTGCTAGTGGTTTCAGACAGGGCGATCAGCCCCAGCATTTT. Translated, it gives CASGFRQGDQPQHF.

This clone was observed a handful of times. V and J are TRBV28 and TRBJ2-5, with unresolved D. The germline V gene encodes CDR1 MDHEN and CDR2 SYDVKM. The CDR3 runs 13 residues. V lost 6 bases and J lost 5, with 13 bases in between. This CDR3 reads CASRRLKAETQYF. DNA of the CDR3: TGTGCCAGCAGAAGGTTGAAAGCGGAGACCCAGTACTTC. The variable domain in full, with the rest retrieved from reference TRBV28 and TRBJ2-5, is DVKVTQSSRYLVKRTGEKVFLECVQDMDHENMFWYRQDPGLGLRLIYFSYDVKMKEKGDIPEGYSVSREKKERFSLILESASTNQTSMYLCASRRLKAETQYFGPGTRLLVL.

CDR3 DNA: TGTGCCAGCTCACCGACTAGCGGAGGGGACAATGAGCAGTTCTTC. Its protein product is CASSPTSGGDNEQFF. V is TRBV18 and J is TRBJ2-1; the match to TRBD2 covers 9 bases. The CDR3 has 15 amino acids. Germline V CDR1 and CDR2: KGHSH, LQKENI. V gave up 3 bases and J gave up 5 bases; unmatched junction bases: 5.

In this sample, this clone turned up a few times. J is TRBJ2-7 and V is TRBV7-9; tentative D call: TRBD1 (5 bases). Trimming left V 4 bases short and J 6 bases short, with 13 bases between. This CDR3 spans 13 amino acids. Germline assignment: CDR1 SEHNR and CDR2 FQNEAQ (reference sequence). In nucleotides, the CDR3 is TGTGCCAGCAGCTCCCGGCAGGGCGGCGAGCAGTACTTC. Protein sequence: CASSSRQGGEQYF.

This clone occurred a few times. The chain uses TRBV4-1 and TRBJ2-5; 8 nucleotides align to TRBD2. CDR1 MGHRA and CDR2 YSYEKL come from the germline V gene. V was pared by 1 base and J by 5 bases, with 9 bases of the junction left unmatched. CDR3 length: 16 residues. CDR3 DNA sequence: TGCGCCAGCAGCCAAGCTCCGGGGGGGCCTCGGGAGACCCAGTACTTC. Amino acids: CASSQAPGGPRETQYF.

The chain joins TRBV4-1 to TRBJ2-1; maybe TRBD2 (6 bases). The length of the CDR3 is 16 residues. The ends were cut back, 1 base at V and 4 bases at J, with 14 bases in the middle. CDR1 is MGHRA, CDR2 YSYEKL, per germline. CDR3 protein: CASSQVPLRGYNEQFF. CDR3 nucleotide sequence: TGCGCCAGCAGCCAAGTCCCACTGCGGGGTTACAATGAGCAGTTCTTC.

This clone occurred a few times. The chain joins TRBV7-9 to TRBJ2-5, with D possibly matching TRBD2 (5 bases). V was shortened by 5 bases and J by 1 base, with 11 bases between the two germline ends. The CDR3 has 14 residues. The germline V gene encodes CDR1 SEHNR and CDR2 FQNEAQ (reference sequence). CDR3 amino acids: CASSPLGSQETQYF. The CDR3 coding sequence is TGTGCCAGCAGCCCCTTGGGGAGCCAAGAGACCCAGTACTTC.

This clone was picked up a small number of times. The chain couples TRBV5-4 to TRBJ2-2, with D maybe TRBD2 (6 bases). The V end was cut by 3 bases, the J end by 6 bases, with 9 bases between. The germline CDR1 and CDR2 sequences are SGHNT and YYREEE (reference sequence). The CDR3 loop spans 13 amino acids. This CDR3 is CASSWRGSGELFF. The CDR3 coding sequence is TGTGCCAGCAGCTGGAGGGGATCCGGGGAGCTGTTTTTT.

The V gene is TRBV18, the J gene TRBJ1-5, with 12 bases fitting TRBD1. After removal of 3 bases from V and 6 bases from J, the junction contained 6 bases not matched to a gene. Germline-derived CDR1 and CDR2 are KGHSH and LQKENI. The CDR3 contains 16 residues. In nucleotides, the CDR3 is TGTGCCAGCTCACCTGCCGGGACAGGGGGCTTTCAGCCCCAGCATTTT. This translates into CASSPAGTGGFQPQHF.

A few counts support this clone. The gene calls are TRBV7-2 and TRBJ1-5, with D unclear. The CDR3 contains 14 residues. CDR1 SGHTA and CDR2 FQGNSA come from the germline V gene. Trimming left V 1 base short and J 7 bases short, with 11 bases between. The CDR3 here is CASSLGPAGQPQHF. The DNA for the CDR3 is TGTGCCAGCAGCTTAGGGCCGGCGGGGCAGCCCCAGCATTTT.

The V and J genes are TRBV20-1 and TRBJ1-2, with D perhaps matching TRBD1 (6 bases). Trimming removed 6 bases at V and 7 bases at J, with 12 bases between. The CDR3 contains 11 residues. CDR1 is DFQATT and CDR2 is SNEGSKA in the germline V gene (reference sequence). This CDR3 reads CSATADSGYTF. The CDR3 nucleotides read TGCAGTGCCACTGCGGACAGTGGCTACACCTTC.

This clone was observed a few times. The genes are TRBV5-1 and TRBJ1-2; D is unclear. This CDR3 comprises 12 residues. Trimming took off 4 bases at V and 8 bases at J, with 12 bases between the two ends. In germline, CDR1 is SGHRS, CDR2 YFSETQ. Here the CDR3 DNA reads TGCGCCAGCAGCCCAGCAGGCGACGGCTACACCTTC. This codes for CASSPAGDGYTF.

This sequence joins TRBV7-2 and TRBJ2-7, with D perhaps TRBD1 (6 bases). There are 14 residues in the CDR3. The V and J ends lost 5 bases and 2 bases respectively, with 13 bases between them. Germline CDR1 SGHTA, CDR2 FQGNSA. As DNA, the CDR3 is TGTGCCAGCAGCCACCGACAGGCGCCCTACGAGCAGTACTTC. This sequence encodes CASSHRQAPYEQYF. Full variable domain (rest looked up from reference TRBV7-2 and TRBJ2-7): GAGVSQSPSNKVTEKGKDVELRCDPISGHTALYWYRQSLGQGLEFLIYFQGNSAPDKSGLPSDRFSAERTGGSVSTLTIQRTQQEDSAVYLCASSHRQAPYEQYFGPGTRLTVT.

In its sample, this clone was seen a few times. The rearrangement uses TRBV19 and TRBJ1-5, with 11 bases matching TRBD1. The CDR3 is 16 amino acids. The germline V gene encodes CDR1 LNHDA and CDR2 SQIVND (reference sequence). V gave up 7 bases and J gave up 4 bases; unmatched junction bases: 9. In nucleotides, the CDR3 is TGTGCCAGTACCTCATTGGGGACAGGGGGTAATCAGCCCCAGCATTTT. Its translation: CASTSLGTGGNQPQHF.

The chain employs TRBV7-9 and TRBJ2-3; D remains unclear. Trimming left V 3 bases short and J 2 bases short, with 9 bases between. There are 14 residues in the CDR3. Germline V gives CDR1 SEHNR, CDR2 FQNEAQ (reference sequence). The CDR3, as DNA: TGTGCCAGCAGCTTCGTTCGGTCCACAGATACGCAGTATTTT. This codes for CASSFVRSTDTQYF. Complete variable domain (other parts from reference TRBV7-9 and TRBJ2-3): DTGVSQNPRHKITKRGQNVTFRCDPISEHNRLYWYRQTLGQGPEFLTYFQNEAQLEKSRLLSDRFSAERPKGSFSTLEIQRTEQGDSAMYLCASSFVRSTDTQYFGPGTRLTVL.

This clone was counted only a few times. The rearrangement links TRBV29-1 to TRBJ2-7, with 7 bases that match TRBD2. This CDR3 comprises 13 residues. Germline V gene data show CDR1 as SQVTM and CDR2 as ANQGSEA. Trimming removed 6 bases from V and 2 bases from J; junction bases left unmatched: 7. The CDR3 DNA follows: TGCAGCGTGCTCCGGGACTATCCCTACGAGCAGTACTTC. Residues: CSVLRDYPYEQYF.

This clone was recorded a few times. The chain has TRBV29-1 and TRBJ2-1, with 9 bases that match TRBD1. V was pared by 4 bases and J by 7 bases, with 8 bases of the junction left unmatched. The CDR3 runs to 14 residues. Germline CDR1 reads SQVTM; CDR2 reads ANQGSEA. This CDR3 is CSVGAGTGRNEQFF. The DNA of the CDR3 is TGCAGCGTTGGTGCCGGGACAGGGCGTAATGAGCAGTTCTTC.

The gene calls are TRBV5-1 and TRBJ1-2; a possible D gene is TRBD1 (6 bases). Trimming left V 4 bases short and J 6 bases short, with 13 bases between. The CDR3 is 13 residues long. Germline CDR1 and CDR2: SGHRS and YFSETQ. The DNA for the CDR3 is TGCGCCAGCAGCCCCGGACAGATGAATGGCTACACCTTC. Translating it yields CASSPGQMNGYTF.

The chain employs TRBV28 and TRBJ1-2; 9 bases are a match to TRBD1. Trimming at V came to 2 bases and at J to 6 bases, leaving 7 bases not matched to a gene. Germline CDR1 and CDR2: MDHEN and SYDVKM. The CDR3 contains 15 residues. Here the CDR3 DNA reads TGTGCCAGCAGTTTAGCTTCCGGACAGGGGAATGGCTACACCTTC. Amino acids: CASSLASGQGNGYTF.

This clone was picked up a small number of times. The CDR3 bases are TGCGCCAGCAGCCGGACAGGGTACGGCCAAGAGACCCAGTACTTC. It codes for CASSRTGYGQETQYF. The chain has TRBV5-1 and TRBJ2-5; 8 bases match TRBD1. The CDR3 runs to 15 residues. Germline values: CDR1 SGHRS, CDR2 YFSETQ. Trimming removed 4 bases from V and 1 base from J; junction bases left unmatched: 6.

This clone was picked up a small number of times. The chain recombines TRBV5-1 with TRBJ2-1; 7 positions agree with TRBD1. Germline V gene sequence: CDR1 SGHRS, CDR2 YFSETQ. The CDR3 length is 15 residues. The ends lost 2 bases at V and 2 bases at J; junction bases unmatched: 4. CDR3 amino acids: CASSLGGTAYNEQFF. DNA for the CDR3: TGCGCCAGCAGCTTAGGTGGGACAGCCTACAATGAGCAGTTCTTC.

This clone was detected only a few times. The rearrangement uses TRBV4-2 and TRBJ1-5, with a tentative D call TRBD1 (6 bases). Trimming shortened V by 4 bases and J by 3 bases, and 7 bases separated the two germline ends. The CDR3 loop spans 13 amino acids. CDR1 and CDR2 (germline): LGHNA, YNFKEQ. The CDR3 sequence is CASSRDNNQPQHF. In DNA, the CDR3 is TGTGCCAGCAGCCGGGACAACAATCAGCCCCAGCATTTT.

This clone was recorded only once. The chain carries TRBV2 and TRBJ1-1; TRBD1 aligns across 8 bases. V was clipped by 6 bases and J by 11 bases; unmatched bases: 11. CDR3 length: 13 amino acids. Germline loops: CDR1 SNHLY, CDR2 FYNNEI. For the CDR3, the DNA is TGTGCCAGCAGCGGGACAGGAATGGCCCGTGCTTTCTTT. Its translation is CASSGTGMARAFF.

A few counts support this clone. The chain has TRBV18 and TRBJ1-5; TRBD1 agrees at 7 bases. With V trimmed by 5 bases and J by 5 bases, 3 bases remained unmatched. Germline CDR1 is KGHSH and CDR2 is LQKENI. The CDR3 runs 13 residues. This CDR3 is CASSDQGDQPQHF. In DNA form, the CDR3 reads TGTGCCAGCTCAGATCAGGGGGATCAGCCCCAGCATTTT.

This clone was counted only a few times. The CDR3 DNA reads TGCGCCAGCAGCCAAGATTTCACAGGGCAATACGAGCAGTACTTC. It encodes CASSQDFTGQYEQYF. The chain uses TRBV4-3 and TRBJ2-7; a weak D match, TRBD1 (6 bases). V lost 0 bases, J lost 4 bases, and 13 bases lay in between. This CDR3 is 15 amino acids long. Germline V CDR1 and CDR2: LGHNA, YSLEER.

The sample holds a few counts of this clone. The chain is built from TRBV28 and TRBJ2-7, with D perhaps matching TRBD1 (5 bases). The CDR3 covers 13 residues. CDR1 is MDHEN, CDR2 SYDVKM, per germline. The V end lost 10 bases, the J end lost 2 bases, and 15 bases lay between the germline ends. Here the CDR3 reads CATTGRPPYEQYF. The CDR3 nucleotides read TGTGCCACCACAGGACGTCCCCCCTACGAGCAGTACTTC.

This chain joins TRBV6-5 and TRBJ1-2, with D hard to call. Trimming stripped 7 bases from V and 8 bases from J, with 17 bases between. Germline V gives CDR1 MNHEY, CDR2 SVGAGI. The CDR3 sequence is 13 residues long. In DNA, the CDR3 is TGTGCCAGCACCCCGGGAGCAAGGAGGGGCTACACCTTC. Translating gives CASTPGARRGYTF.

V is TRBV7-9 and J is TRBJ2-5, with D possibly TRBD2 on 6 matching bases. This CDR3 has 14 residues. Germline V gene lookup returns CDR1 SEHNR and CDR2 FQNEAQ (reference sequence). The V and J ends lost 7 bases and 4 bases respectively, with 16 bases between them. DNA of the CDR3: TGTGCCAGCAAGGCCGGGGGATCGAGAGAGACCCAGTACTTC. This translates into CASKAGGSRETQYF. The variable domain in full, completed from reference TRBV7-9 and TRBJ2-5, reads DTGVSQNPRHKITKRGQNVTFRCDPISEHNRLYWYRQTLGQGPEFLTYFQNEAQLEKSRLLSDRFSAERPKGSFSTLEIQRTEQGDSAMYLCASKAGGSRETQYFGPGTRLLVL.